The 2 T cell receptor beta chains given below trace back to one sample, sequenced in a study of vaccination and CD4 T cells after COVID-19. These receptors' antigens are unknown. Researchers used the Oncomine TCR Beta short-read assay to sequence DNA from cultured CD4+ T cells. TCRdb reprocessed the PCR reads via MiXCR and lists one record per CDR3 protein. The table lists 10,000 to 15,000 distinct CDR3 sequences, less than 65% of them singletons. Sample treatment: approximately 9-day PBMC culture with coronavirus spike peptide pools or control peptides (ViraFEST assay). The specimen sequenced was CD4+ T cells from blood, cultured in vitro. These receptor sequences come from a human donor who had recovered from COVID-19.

For the CDR3, the DNA is TGTGCCAGCAGTTACCGGGACAGGGGGCTCAATGAGCAGTTCTTC. This codes for CASSYRDRGLNEQFF. The rearrangement joins TRBV6-2 or TRBV6-3 to TRBJ2-1, with TRBD1 matching over 12 bases. The CDR3 sequence is 15 residues long. CDR1 and CDR2 from the germline V gene are MNHEY and SVGEGT. Trimming at V came to 2 bases and at J to 6 bases, leaving 2 bases not matched to a gene.

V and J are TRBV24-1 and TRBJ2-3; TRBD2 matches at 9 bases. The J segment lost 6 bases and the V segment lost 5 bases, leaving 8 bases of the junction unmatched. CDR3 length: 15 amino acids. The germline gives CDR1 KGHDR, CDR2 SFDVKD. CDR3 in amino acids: CATSAAGGVRDTQYF. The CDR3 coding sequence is TGTGCCACCAGTGCGGCGGGAGGGGTTCGTGATACGCAGTATTTT.